The rows below give T cell receptor beta chains drawn from one sample of a study of blood T cell dynamics during melanoma immunotherapy. Assay: immunoSEQ multiplex PCR; the TCRdb copy retains only in-frame clones and omits some. The sample consists of tens of thousands of clones, around nine tenths of them appearing once. Sample: blood, taken from a patient treated with checkpoint blockade. These receptors all come from a human donor with melanoma. CDR3s include the opening cysteine and the closing phenylalanine or tryptophan. The D gene is left open where the match is weak. Clone size appears in some rows only: once, few, many, or a class for an expanded clone.

d_call: TRBD2; j_call: TRBJ2-2; v_call: TRBV4-2; clone_size: NA; cdr3_aa: CASSQGTSGRELFF; cdr3_nt: TGTGCCAGCAGCCAAGGGACTAGCGGGAGGGAGCTGTTTTTT
d_call: NA; j_call: TRBJ2-7; v_call: TRBV6-5; clone_size: NA; cdr3_aa: CASSYPSGTIDEQYF; cdr3_nt: TGTGCCAGCAGTTATCCCTCCGGGACAATTGACGAGCAGTACTTC
d_call: TRBD2; j_call: TRBJ2-7; v_call: TRBV5-4; clone_size: NA; cdr3_aa: CASSPSSGDGGKDEQYF; cdr3_nt: TGTGCCAGCAGTCCCTCGAGCGGGGATGGTGGTAAGGACGAGCAGTACTTC
d_call: TRBD1; j_call: TRBJ1-5; v_call: TRBV19; clone_size: few; cdr3_aa: CASSIEKTGRNQPQHF; cdr3_nt: TGTGCCAGTAGTATAGAGAAGACAGGGCGCAATCAGCCCCAGCATTTT
d_call: TRBD2; j_call: TRBJ2-3; v_call: TRBV7-2; clone_size: NA; cdr3_aa: CASSLAGGPTDTQYF; cdr3_nt: TGTGCCAGCAGCTTAGCGGGAGGGCCTACAGATACGCAGTATTTT
d_call: TRBD2; j_call: TRBJ2-7; v_call: TRBV6-6; clone_size: NA; cdr3_aa: CASSGTSGRGSYEQYF; cdr3_nt: TGTGCCAGCAGTGGGACTAGCGGGAGGGGTTCCTACGAGCAGTACTTC
d_call: NA; j_call: TRBJ2-1; v_call: TRBV6-6; clone_size: NA; cdr3_aa: CASSYLLVDEQFF; cdr3_nt: TGTGCCAGCAGTTACTTGCTGGTGGATGAGCAGTTCTTC
d_call: TRBD1; j_call: TRBJ1-5; v_call: TRBV10-3; clone_size: NA; cdr3_aa: CASSQQGLGNQPQHF; cdr3_nt: TGTGCCAGCAGCCAACAGGGGCTAGGCAATCAGCCCCAGCATTTT
d_call: NA; j_call: TRBJ1-1; v_call: TRBV7-9; clone_size: NA; cdr3_aa: CASSLAGGPNTEAFF; cdr3_nt: TGTGCCAGCAGCTTAGCCGGGGGGCCGAACACTGAAGCTTTCTTT
d_call: TRBD1; j_call: TRBJ2-7; v_call: TRBV7-2; clone_size: NA; cdr3_aa: CASSGGQPTYEQYF; cdr3_nt: TGTGCCAGCAGCGGGGGACAGCCTACCTACGAGCAGTACTTC
d_call: NA; j_call: TRBJ2-7; v_call: TRBV6-5; clone_size: NA; cdr3_aa: CASSYSVPPYEQYF; cdr3_nt: TGTGCCAGCAGTTACTCTGTCCCCCCATACGAGCAGTACTTC
d_call: TRBD2; j_call: TRBJ2-2; v_call: TRBV9; clone_size: NA; cdr3_aa: CASSKREGWTGELFF; cdr3_nt: TGTGCCAGCAGCAAGCGGGAGGGTTGGACCGGGGAGCTGTTTTTT
d_call: TRBD1; j_call: TRBJ2-3; v_call: TRBV29-1; clone_size: NA; cdr3_aa: CSVVTGVGTDTQYF; cdr3_nt: TGCAGCGTGGTGACAGGGGTCGGCACAGATACGCAGTATTTT
d_call: NA; j_call: TRBJ2-2; v_call: TRBV28; clone_size: few; cdr3_aa: CAREGTGELFF; cdr3_nt: TGTGCCAGGGAGGGAACCGGGGAGCTGTTTTTT
d_call: NA; j_call: TRBJ1-2; v_call: TRBV20-1; clone_size: NA; cdr3_aa: CSGAVNYGYTF; cdr3_nt: TGCAGTGGTGCGGTTAACTATGGCTACACCTTC
d_call: TRBD1; j_call: TRBJ2-1; v_call: TRBV9; clone_size: NA; cdr3_aa: CASSVDGTVYNEQFF; cdr3_nt: TGTGCCAGCAGCGTAGATGGGACAGTATACAATGAGCAGTTCTTC
d_call: NA; j_call: TRBJ1-5; v_call: TRBV10-3; clone_size: NA; cdr3_aa: CAISLSGNNQPQHF; cdr3_nt: TGTGCCATCAGTTTAAGCGGAAACAATCAGCCCCAGCATTTT
d_call: NA; j_call: TRBJ2-7; v_call: TRBV11-2; clone_size: NA; cdr3_aa: CASSPGTHALYEQYF; cdr3_nt: TGTGCCAGCAGCCCGGGGACACATGCACTTTACGAGCAGTACTTC
d_call: TRBD1; j_call: TRBJ2-7; v_call: TRBV5-1; clone_size: NA; cdr3_aa: CASSRTGNAYEQYF; cdr3_nt: TGCGCCAGCAGCCGGACAGGTAACGCCTACGAGCAGTACTTC
d_call: TRBD1; j_call: TRBJ2-7; v_call: TRBV7-9; clone_size: NA; cdr3_aa: CASSLKQGGYEQYF; cdr3_nt: TGTGCCAGCAGCTTAAAACAGGGGGGCTACGAGCAGTACTTC
d_call: NA; j_call: TRBJ2-7; v_call: TRBV9; clone_size: once; cdr3_aa: CASSVSSSSYEQYF; cdr3_nt: TGTGCCAGCAGCGTATCCTCTAGCTCCTACGAGCAGTACTTC
d_call: NA; j_call: TRBJ2-1; v_call: TRBV4-2; clone_size: NA; cdr3_aa: CASSQEGETSIYNEQFF; cdr3_nt: TGTGCCAGCAGCCAAGAAGGAGAAACTTCCATATACAATGAGCAGTTCTTC
d_call: TRBD1; j_call: TRBJ2-7; v_call: TRBV12-5; clone_size: NA; cdr3_aa: CASAPPGTGTGEQYF; cdr3_nt: TGTGCTAGTGCCCCCCCCGGAACAGGGACAGGAGAGCAGTACTTC
d_call: TRBD2; j_call: TRBJ2-7; v_call: TRBV9; clone_size: few; cdr3_aa: CASSGGLAGDPYQGQYF; cdr3_nt: TGTGCCAGCAGCGGGGGACTAGCGGGAGACCCCTATCAGGGGCAGTACTTC
d_call: NA; j_call: TRBJ2-1; v_call: TRBV28; clone_size: NA; cdr3_aa: CASSLADGFNEQFF; cdr3_nt: TGTGCCAGCAGTTTAGCGGACGGGTTCAATGAGCAGTTCTTC
d_call: TRBD1; j_call: TRBJ1-1; v_call: TRBV5-1; clone_size: NA; cdr3_aa: CASSLRRQGGLNTEAFF; cdr3_nt: TGCGCCAGCAGCTTGCGCCGACAGGGGGGTTTGAACACTGAAGCTTTCTTT
d_call: TRBD1; j_call: TRBJ1-2; v_call: TRBV6-1; clone_size: NA; cdr3_aa: CASSTRTGSGYTF; cdr3_nt: TGTGCCAGCAGTACCCGGACAGGGAGCGGCTACACCTTC
d_call: TRBD2; j_call: TRBJ2-1; v_call: TRBV19; clone_size: NA; cdr3_aa: CASSITGRGSNEQFF; cdr3_nt: TGTGCCAGTAGTATCACCGGGAGGGGTAGTAATGAGCAGTTCTTC
d_call: NA; j_call: TRBJ2-7; v_call: TRBV6-6; clone_size: NA; cdr3_aa: CASSGSYEQYF; cdr3_nt: TGTGCCAGCAGCGGGTCCTACGAGCAGTACTTC
d_call: NA; j_call: TRBJ2-7; v_call: TRBV28; clone_size: NA; cdr3_aa: CASSLGVWDEQYF; cdr3_nt: TGTGCCAGCAGTTTAGGGGTTTGGGACGAGCAGTACTTC
d_call: NA; j_call: TRBJ2-4; v_call: TRBV14; clone_size: NA; cdr3_aa: CASSRIGSLADIQYF; cdr3_nt: TGTGCCAGCAGCCGGATTGGGAGTTTAGCGGACATTCAGTACTTC
d_call: NA; j_call: TRBJ2-4; v_call: TRBV5-6; clone_size: NA; cdr3_aa: CASSLGGGWNIQYF; cdr3_nt: TGTGCCAGCAGCTTGGGTGGAGGTTGGAACATTCAGTACTTC
d_call: TRBD2; j_call: TRBJ2-3; v_call: TRBV5-1; clone_size: NA; cdr3_aa: CASNSGTTDTQYF; cdr3_nt: TGCGCCAGCAACAGCGGGACTACAGATACGCAGTATTTT
d_call: TRBD1; j_call: TRBJ2-7; v_call: TRBV2; clone_size: NA; cdr3_aa: CASSRDREAYEQYF; cdr3_nt: TGTGCCAGCAGCCGGGACAGGGAAGCCTACGAGCAGTACTTC
d_call: NA; j_call: TRBJ2-7; v_call: TRBV10-1; clone_size: NA; cdr3_aa: CASSEGPQRISYEQYF; cdr3_nt: TGCGCCAGCAGTGAGGGCCCCCAGCGGATTTCCTACGAGCAGTACTTC
d_call: TRBD2; j_call: TRBJ2-1; v_call: TRBV19; clone_size: NA; cdr3_aa: CASRTGLGYNEQFF; cdr3_nt: TGTGCCAGTAGGACCGGACTAGGCTACAATGAGCAGTTCTTC
d_call: TRBD1; j_call: TRBJ2-4; v_call: TRBV7-2; clone_size: NA; cdr3_aa: CASSLEGRGGTGLNIQYF; cdr3_nt: TGTGCCAGCAGCTTAGAGGGGAGAGGCGGGACAGGGTTGAACATTCAGTACTTC
d_call: TRBD2; j_call: TRBJ2-1; v_call: TRBV19; clone_size: NA; cdr3_aa: CASSSWTRNYNEQFF; cdr3_nt: TGTGCCAGTAGTAGCTGGACTAGAAATTACAATGAGCAGTTCTTC
d_call: NA; j_call: TRBJ2-2; v_call: TRBV5-1; clone_size: NA; cdr3_aa: CASSLREQNTGELFF; cdr3_nt: TGCGCCAGCAGCTTACGAGAACAGAACACCGGGGAGCTGTTTTTT
d_call: TRBD2; j_call: TRBJ2-1; v_call: TRBV7-3; clone_size: few; cdr3_aa: CASSLTVPAGLAGVDTEQFF; cdr3_nt: TGTGCCAGCAGCTTAACGGTACCGGCGGGACTAGCGGGAGTGGATACTGAGCAGTTCTTC